This TCR beta chain was obtained from a study of blood T cell repertoires in COVID-19. Overall study context: Both acute and convalescent COVID-19 samples were obtained from the United States, Italy and Spain. Nucleic acid was either cDNA or gDNA, and it came from T cells, B-cell-depleted T cells, or PBMCs.

Under the authors' procedure: Reference gene primer amplification gave nucleated cell count estimates. Sequencing used immunoSEQ multiplex PCR; TCRdb keeps in-frame clones, though not all of them. That table furnishes V, J and clone size, whereas the DNA furnished D and trimming. Seen here are some 70,000 clones, roughly 71% observed once, and the top ten hold about 15%. Trimming stripped 3 bases from V and 2 bases from J, with 5 bases between. Germline CDR1 and CDR2: SEHNR and FQNEAQ (reference sequence). This CDR3 has 14 amino acids. The receptor comes from a man between 60 and 70 years old with COVID-19, enrolled during active disease. The J gene is TRBJ2-6, the V gene TRBV7-9; no clear D. Sequenced: peripheral blood. The CDR3 region has the DNA TGTGCCAGCAGCTTGTTCACTGGGGCCAACGTCCTGACTTTC. Protein sequence: CASSLFTGANVLTF.